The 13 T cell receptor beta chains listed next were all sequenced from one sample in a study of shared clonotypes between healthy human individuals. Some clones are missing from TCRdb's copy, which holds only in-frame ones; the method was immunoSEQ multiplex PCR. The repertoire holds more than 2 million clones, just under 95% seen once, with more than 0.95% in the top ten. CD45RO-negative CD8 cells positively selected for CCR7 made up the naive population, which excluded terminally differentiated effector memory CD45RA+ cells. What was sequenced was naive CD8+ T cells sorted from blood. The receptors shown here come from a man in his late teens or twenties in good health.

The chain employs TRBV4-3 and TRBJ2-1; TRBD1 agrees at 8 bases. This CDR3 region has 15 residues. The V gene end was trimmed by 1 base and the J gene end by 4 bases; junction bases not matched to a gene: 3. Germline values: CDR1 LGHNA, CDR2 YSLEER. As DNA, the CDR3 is TGCGCCAGCAGCCAAGTTGACAGGGGATACAATGAGCAGTTCTTC. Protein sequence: CASSQVDRGYNEQFF.

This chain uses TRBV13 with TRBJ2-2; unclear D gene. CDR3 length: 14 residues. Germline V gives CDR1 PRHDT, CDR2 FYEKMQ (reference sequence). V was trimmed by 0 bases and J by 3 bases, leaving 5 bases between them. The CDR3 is CASSLGADTGELFF. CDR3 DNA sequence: TGTGCCAGCAGCTTAGGGGCGGACACCGGGGAGCTGTTTTTT.

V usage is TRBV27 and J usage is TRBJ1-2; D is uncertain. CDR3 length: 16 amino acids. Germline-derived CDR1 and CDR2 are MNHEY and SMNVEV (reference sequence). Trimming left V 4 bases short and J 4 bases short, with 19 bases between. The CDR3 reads CASSSLNGPITYGYTF. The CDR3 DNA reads TGTGCCAGCAGTTCTCTTAACGGTCCCATCACCTATGGCTACACCTTC.

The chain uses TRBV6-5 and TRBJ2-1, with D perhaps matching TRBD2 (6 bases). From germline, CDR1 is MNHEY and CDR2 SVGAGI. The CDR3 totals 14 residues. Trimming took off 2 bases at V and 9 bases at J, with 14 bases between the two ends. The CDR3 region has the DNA TGTGCCAGCAGTTACAGACTAGATTCCATTGAGCAGTTCTTC. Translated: CASSYRLDSIEQFF.

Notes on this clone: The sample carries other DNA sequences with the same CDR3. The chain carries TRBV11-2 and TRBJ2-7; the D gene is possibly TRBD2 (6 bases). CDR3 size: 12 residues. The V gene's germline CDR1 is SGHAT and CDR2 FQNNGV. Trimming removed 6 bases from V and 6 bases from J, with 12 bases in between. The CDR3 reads CASSLEGSEQYF. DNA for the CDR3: TGTGCCAGCAGTTTGGAGGGGAGCGAGCAGTACTTC. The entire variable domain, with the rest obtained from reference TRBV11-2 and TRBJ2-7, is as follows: EAGVAQSPRYKIIEKRQSVAFWCNPISGHATLYWYQQILGQGPKLLIQFQNNGVVDDSQLPKDRFSAERLKGVDSTLKIQPAKLEDSAVYLCASSLEGSEQYFGPGTRLTVT.

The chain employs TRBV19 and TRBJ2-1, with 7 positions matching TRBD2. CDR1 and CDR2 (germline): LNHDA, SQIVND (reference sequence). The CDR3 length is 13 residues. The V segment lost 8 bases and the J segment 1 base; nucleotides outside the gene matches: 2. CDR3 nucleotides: TGTGCCAGTCGACTAGCATCCTACAATGAGCAGTTCTTC. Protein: CASRLASYNEQFF.

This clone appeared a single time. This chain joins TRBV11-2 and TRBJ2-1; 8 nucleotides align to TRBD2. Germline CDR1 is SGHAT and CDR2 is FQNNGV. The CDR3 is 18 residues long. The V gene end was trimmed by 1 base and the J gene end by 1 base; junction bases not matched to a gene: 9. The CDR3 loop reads CASSLAPGGGPSYNEQFF. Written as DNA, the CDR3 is TGTGCCAGCAGCTTAGCCCCGGGCGGGGGGCCGTCCTACAATGAGCAGTTCTTC. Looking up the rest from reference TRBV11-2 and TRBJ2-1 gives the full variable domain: EAGVAQSPRYKIIEKRQSVAFWCNPISGHATLYWYQQILGQGPKLLIQFQNNGVVDDSQLPKDRFSAERLKGVDSTLKIQPAKLEDSAVYLCASSLAPGGGPSYNEQFFGPGTRLTVL.

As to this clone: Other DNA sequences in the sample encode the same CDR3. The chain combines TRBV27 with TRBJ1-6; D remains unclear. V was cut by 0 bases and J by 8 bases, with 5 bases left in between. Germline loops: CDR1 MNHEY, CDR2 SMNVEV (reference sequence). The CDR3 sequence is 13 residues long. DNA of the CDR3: TGTGCCAGCAGTTTATCAAGTGATTCACCCCTCCACTTT. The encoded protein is CASSLSSDSPLHF.

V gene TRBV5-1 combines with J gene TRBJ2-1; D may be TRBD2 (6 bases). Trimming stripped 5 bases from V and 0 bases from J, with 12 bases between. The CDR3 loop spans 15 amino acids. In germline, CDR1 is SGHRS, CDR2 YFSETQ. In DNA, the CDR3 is TGCGCCAGCAGGGAGGAGGGGAGCTCCTACAATGAGCAGTTCTTC. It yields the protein CASREEGSSYNEQFF.

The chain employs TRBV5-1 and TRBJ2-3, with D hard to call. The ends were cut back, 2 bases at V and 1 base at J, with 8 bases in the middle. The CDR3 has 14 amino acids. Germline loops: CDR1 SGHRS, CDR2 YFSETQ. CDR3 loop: CASSFNRGTDTQYF. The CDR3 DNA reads TGCGCCAGCAGCTTCAATCGTGGCACAGATACGCAGTATTTT.

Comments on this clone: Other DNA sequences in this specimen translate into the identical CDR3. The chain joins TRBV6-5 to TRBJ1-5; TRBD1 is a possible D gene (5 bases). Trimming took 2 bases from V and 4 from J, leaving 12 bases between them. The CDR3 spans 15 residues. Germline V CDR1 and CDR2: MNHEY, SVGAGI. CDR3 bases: TGTGCCAGCAGTTACGGCACAGGATCAAATCAGCCCCAGCATTTT. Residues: CASSYGTGSNQPQHF.

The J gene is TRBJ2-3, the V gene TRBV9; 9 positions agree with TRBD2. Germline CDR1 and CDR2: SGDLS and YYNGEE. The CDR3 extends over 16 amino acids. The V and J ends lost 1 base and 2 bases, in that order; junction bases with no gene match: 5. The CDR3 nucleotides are TGTGCCAGCAGCGTACTCAGCGGGGGGCCCACAGATACGCAGTATTTT. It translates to CASSVLSGGPTDTQYF. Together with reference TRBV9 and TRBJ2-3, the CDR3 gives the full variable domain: DSGVTQTPKHLITATGQRVTLRCSPRSGDLSVYWYQQSLDQGLQFLIQYYNGEERAKGNILERFSAQQFPDLHSELNLSSLELGDSALYFCASSVLSGGPTDTQYFGPGTRLTVL.

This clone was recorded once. CDR3 protein: CASSSQRDSTDTQYF. For the CDR3, the DNA is TGTGCCAGCAGCTCGCAGCGGGATAGCACAGATACGCAGTATTTT. The J gene is TRBJ2-3, the V gene TRBV13, with TRBD2 matching over 7 bases. Per the germline V gene, CDR1 is PRHDT and CDR2 is FYEKMQ (reference sequence). The CDR3 covers 15 residues. V lost 4 bases and J lost 0; bases outside the gene matches: 4.